The 23 T cell receptor beta chains reported below all come from one sample, sequenced in a study of resident and recirculating memory T cells in vitiligo. The protocol was immunoSEQ multiplex PCR, while the TCRdb copy is restricted to in-frame clones and leaves out a portion. Altogether tens of thousands of clones are present, about 91% being singletons, with the ten largest covering around 5.1%. The source material was blood. The receptors were gathered from a male donor with vitiligo.

This clone has a single count. V gene TRBV7-9 combines with J gene TRBJ2-7, with a weak D call TRBD2 (5 bases). The CDR3 loop spans 15 amino acids. V lost 4 bases and J 0 bases, leaving 13 bases between the germline ends. Germline V gene data show CDR1 as SEHNR and CDR2 as FQNEAQ (reference sequence). The CDR3: CASSSGLHSSYEQYF. The CDR3 bases are TGTGCCAGCAGCTCCGGACTTCATAGCTCCTACGAGCAGTACTTC.

This chain uses TRBV18 with TRBJ1-1, with 7 nucleotides matching TRBD1. This CDR3 region has 15 residues. V lost 5 bases and J lost 0; bases outside the gene matches: 6. CDR1 and CDR2 from the germline V gene are KGHSH and LQKENI. The CDR3 DNA follows: TGTGCCAGCTCAGCGGGACAGCGCATGAACACTGAAGCTTTCTTT. Protein sequence: CASSAGQRMNTEAFF.

The V call is TRBV5-1, the J call TRBJ2-1; 11 bases agree with TRBD2. The CDR3 extends over 15 amino acids. V lost 0 bases, J lost 10 bases, and 6 bases stayed unmatched. Germline V gives CDR1 SGHRS, CDR2 YFSETQ. CDR3 DNA sequence: TGCGCCAGCAGCTTGGAACTAGCGGGAGCTGGCGAGCAGTTCTTC. It specifies CASSLELAGAGEQFF.

The V call is TRBV7-8, the J call TRBJ2-5; D gene ambiguous. The germline V gene has CDR1 SGHVS and CDR2 FQNEAQ. The CDR3 spans 13 residues. Trimming removed 7 bases at V and 2 bases at J, with 11 bases between. This CDR3 reads CASTSSAQETQYF. The CDR3 nucleotides are TGTGCCAGCACTTCGAGCGCTCAAGAGACCCAGTACTTC.

The V gene is TRBV10-3, the J gene TRBJ1-2; TRBD1 agrees at 11 bases. The CDR3 has 13 residues. CDR1 and CDR2 from the germline V gene are ENHRY and SYGVKD. V shed 6 bases and J 7 bases; nucleotides not matched to a gene: 4. CDR3 bases: TGTGCCATCAGAAGGGACAGGGGGTTTGGCTACACCTTC. Its translation is CAIRRDRGFGYTF.

The rearrangement joins TRBV7-3 to TRBJ2-3; 9 positions agree with TRBD2. CDR1 and CDR2 from the germline V gene are SGHTA and FQGTGA. V trimming: 2 bases; J trimming: 5 bases; junction bases outside the gene matches: 8. The CDR3 loop spans 16 amino acids. The CDR3 sequence is CASSLGGLAVGDTQYF. The CDR3 DNA sequence: TGTGCCAGCAGCTTAGGGGGACTAGCTGTGGGAGATACGCAGTATTTT.

The chain couples TRBV19 to TRBJ2-7, with D possibly TRBD2 on 5 matching bases. V lost 5 bases to trimming and J lost 3 bases, with 14 bases between them. The germline V gene encodes CDR1 LNHDA and CDR2 SQIVND (reference sequence). The CDR3 loop spans 14 amino acids. CDR3 in amino acids: CASSSASGRYEQYF. CDR3 sequence (DNA): TGTGCCAGTAGTTCCGCCAGCGGTCGCTACGAGCAGTACTTC. The full variable domain, completed using reference TRBV19 and TRBJ2-7, is DGGITQSPKYLFRKEGQNVTLSCEQNLNHDAMYWYRQDPGQGLRLIYYSQIVNDFQKGDIAEGYSVSREKKESFPLTVTSAQKNPTAFYLCASSSASGRYEQYFGPGTRLTVT.

J is TRBJ2-1 and V is TRBV9, with 12 bases lining up with TRBD1. The CDR3 sequence is 14 residues long. The germline gives CDR1 SGDLS, CDR2 YYNGEE. The junction had 10 bases not matched to a gene; V was cut back by 9 bases and J by 9 bases. The CDR3 region is CATKPGQGAGEQFF. In DNA form, the CDR3 reads TGTGCCACTAAGCCGGGACAGGGGGCTGGTGAGCAGTTCTTC. The variable domain in full, with the rest retrieved from reference TRBV9 and TRBJ2-1, is DSGVTQTPKHLITATGQRVTLRCSPRSGDLSVYWYQQSLDQGLQFLIQYYNGEERAKGNILERFSAQQFPDLHSELNLSSLELGDSALYFCATKPGQGAGEQFFGPGTRLTVL.

The chain combines TRBV28 with TRBJ1-2, with 8 bases fitting TRBD1. Per the germline V gene, CDR1 is MDHEN and CDR2 is SYDVKM. The CDR3 is 14 residues long. V trimming: 4 bases; J trimming: 6 bases; junction bases outside the gene matches: 7. In DNA form, the CDR3 reads TGTGCCAGCAGTTCCTCAGGGGGCGGCCATGGCTACACCTTC. Its protein product is CASSSSGGGHGYTF.

This rearrangement joins TRBV4-1 to TRBJ2-7; 8 bases match TRBD1. CDR1 and CDR2 (germline): MGHRA, YSYEKL. Germline trimming cut 5 bases from V and 5 bases from J; bases unmatched to any gene: 5. CDR3 length: 13 amino acids. CDR3 nucleotide sequence: TGCGCCAGCAGCAGAGGACAGGGCCACGAGCAGTACTTC. Translation gives CASSRGQGHEQYF.

This sequence joins TRBV6-5 and TRBJ2-3; D possibly corresponds to TRBD2 (5 bases). The CDR3 is made up of 14 amino acids. Germline V lookup: CDR1 MNHEY, CDR2 SVGAGI. Trimming took off 4 bases at V and 3 bases at J, with 11 bases between the two ends. CDR3 residues: CASSLQRVTDTQYF. In DNA form, the CDR3 reads TGTGCCAGCAGTTTACAGAGGGTTACAGATACGCAGTATTTT.

The CDR3: CASGSPEDNEQFF. The DNA for the CDR3 is TGCGCCAGCGGGTCTCCCGAGGATAATGAGCAGTTCTTC. V usage is TRBV10-1 and J usage is TRBJ2-1; D gene ambiguous. The CDR3 length is 13 residues. Germline CDR1 WNHNN, CDR2 SYGVQD (reference sequence). Trimming removed 8 bases at V and 7 bases at J, with 15 bases between.

The rearrangement joins TRBV9 to TRBJ2-5; 7 nucleotides line up with TRBD1. The V segment lost 4 bases and the J segment 5 bases; nucleotides outside the gene matches: 11. The CDR3 runs to 15 residues. CDR1 is SGDLS, CDR2 YYNGEE, per germline. The CDR3 here is CASSPRQGAGETQYF. The CDR3 coding sequence is TGTGCCAGCAGCCCTAGACAGGGAGCAGGGGAGACCCAGTACTTC. The full variable domain, rest sourced from reference TRBV9 and TRBJ2-5, is DSGVTQTPKHLITATGQRVTLRCSPRSGDLSVYWYQQSLDQGLQFLIQYYNGEERAKGNILERFSAQQFPDLHSELNLSSLELGDSALYFCASSPRQGAGETQYFGPGTRLLVL.

The V gene is TRBV2, the J gene TRBJ2-1; 13 positions match TRBD2. CDR3 size: 14 residues. Germline V gene data show CDR1 as SNHLY and CDR2 as FYNNEI. Trimming cost V 8 bases and J 9 bases; bases outside gene matches: 7. The CDR3 region has the DNA TGTGCCAGCCAACTAGCGGGAGGGCCGAGTGAGCAGTTCTTC. The encoded protein is CASQLAGGPSEQFF.

The chain has TRBV11-3 and TRBJ2-7; maybe TRBD1 (5 bases). The germline gives CDR1 SGHNT, CDR2 YENEEA. This CDR3 has 16 amino acids. With 3 bases removed from V and 0 bases from J, the gap between germline ends came to 15 bases. CDR3 protein: CASSLESGQGSYEQYF. CDR3 nucleotide sequence: TGTGCCAGCAGCTTGGAATCAGGGCAAGGCTCCTACGAGCAGTACTTC. Looking up the rest from reference TRBV11-3 and TRBJ2-7 gives the full variable domain: EAGVVQSPRYKIIEKKQPVAFWCNPISGHNTLYWYLQNLGQGPELLIRYENEEAVDDSQLPKDRFSAERLKGVDSTLKIQPAELGDSAVYLCASSLESGQGSYEQYFGPGTRLTVT.

This chain uses TRBV5-1 with TRBJ1-1; D gene unclear. The CDR3 spans 14 residues. The V gene's germline CDR1 is SGHRS and CDR2 YFSETQ. V was clipped by 5 bases and J by 7 bases, with 18 bases between them. In nucleotides, the CDR3 is TGCGCCAGCAGTAAGGACCCTAGCATAGGTGAAGCTTTCTTT. Its translation: CASSKDPSIGEAFF.

The chain recombines TRBV18 with TRBJ2-7, with D possibly matching TRBD2 (6 bases). From germline, CDR1 is KGHSH and CDR2 LQKENI. The CDR3 length is 15 residues. Trimming took 0 bases from V and 5 from J, leaving 14 bases between them. The CDR3 nucleotides are TGTGCCAGCTCACCACCGGGTAAGCGGGCTAACGAGCAGTACTTC. Encoded protein: CASSPPGKRANEQYF.

This clone has a count of ten or more. V gene TRBV6-4 combines with J gene TRBJ2-1, with D uncertain. The CDR3 runs to 15 residues. In germline, CDR1 is MRHNA, CDR2 SNTAGT. The V gene lost 6 bases and the J gene lost 0 bases, with 12 bases spanning the gap. CDR3 protein: CASSPIESSYNEQFF. CDR3 in DNA: TGTGCCAGCAGCCCAATCGAGAGCTCCTACAATGAGCAGTTCTTC.

The chain combines TRBV9 with TRBJ1-3, with D possibly being TRBD1 (6 bases). The germline V gene encodes CDR1 SGDLS and CDR2 YYNGEE. V was cut by 4 bases and J by 4 bases, with 15 bases left in between. This CDR3 is built from 15 residues. The CDR3 DNA is TGTGCCAGCAGCCAAGGGCCAGGGGACGGAAACACCATATATTTT. This gives the protein CASSQGPGDGNTIYF.

J is TRBJ1-1 and V is TRBV5-1; no clear D. The CDR3 is made up of 16 amino acids. Germline V lookup: CDR1 SGHRS, CDR2 YFSETQ. V shed 0 bases and J shed 1 base, with 13 bases lying between them. In DNA form, the CDR3 reads TGCGCCAGCAGCTTGGCCGTAGCCGGATCGAACACTGAAGCTTTCTTT. Residues: CASSLAVAGSNTEAFF.

The V gene is TRBV12-2, the J gene TRBJ2-4; the listed D gene, TRBD2, was not tested against the DNA. TRBV12-2 is a pseudogene segment. The CDR3 runs 15 residues. The CDR3 DNA sequence: TGTGCAAGTCGCTTAGGTGGGAGGGGCAAAAACATTCAGTACTTC. It translates to CASRLGGRGKNIQYF.

The V gene is TRBV27, the J gene TRBJ2-1; 8 bases line up with TRBD1. Germline lookup yields CDR1 MNHEY and CDR2 SMNVEV (reference sequence). The CDR3 consists of 15 residues. The trim removed 1 base at V and 2 bases at J, leaving 1 base unmatched. CDR3 in amino acids: CASSLWDRPYNEQFF. DNA of the CDR3: TGTGCCAGCAGTTTATGGGACAGGCCCTACAATGAGCAGTTCTTC.

V usage is TRBV28 and J usage is TRBJ1-5; 7 bases match TRBD1. This CDR3 region has 14 residues. Germline CDR1 and CDR2: MDHEN and SYDVKM. V gave up 8 bases and J gave up 5 bases; unmatched junction bases: 9. CDR3 protein: CASRQQGRHQPQHF. CDR3 coding DNA: TGTGCCAGCCGACAACAGGGGAGGCATCAGCCCCAGCATTTT.